Below are 18 T cell receptor beta chains sequenced from a single sample in a study of tissue T cells after allogeneic stem cell transplantation. Sample time point: mouse harvest day 7 after allogeneic transplant. Mouse grafts combined 10^7 T-cell-depleted bone marrow cells with 10^6 splenic CD5+ T cells. Clones were sequenced by immunoSEQ multiplex PCR, and TCRdb holds only the in-frame ones, with some missing. The sample holds about 8,700 clones, 35% to 55% seen once. The sequenced sample consisted of skin. The receptors originated from a female BALB/c mouse given C57BL/6 T cells with graft-versus-host disease after an allogeneic hematopoietic cell transplant.

Comments on this clone: Mouse gene names apply. The read falls 1 residue short of the CDR3 end, and the missing part is taken from the germline J gene. The V gene is TRBV12-1, the J gene TRBJ2-7, with 10 bases identical to TRBD2. CDR3 length equals 14 residues. Trimming cost V 0 bases and J 4 bases; bases outside gene matches: 2. Germline lookup yields CDR1 SGHSN and CDR2 HYEKVE. CDR3: CASSLDWGDYEQYF. The covered CDR3 bases are TGTGCCAGCTCTCTCGACTGGGGGGATTATGAACAGTAC. The full variable domain, its missing parts supplied by reference TRBV12-1 and TRBJ2-7, is DSGVVQSPRHIIKEKGGRSVLTCIPISGHSNVVWYQQTLGKELKFLIQHYEKVERDKGFLPSRFSVQQFDDYHSEMNMSALELEDSAMYFCASSLDWGDYEQYFGPGTRLTVL.

In regard to this clone: The gene names given are mouse names. The CDR3 end is not reached by the read, which stops 1 residue before it; the germline J gene fills it in. The V call is TRBV12-2, the J call TRBJ1-4; TRBD1 agrees at 11 bases. This CDR3 spans 15 amino acids. Germline V lookup: CDR1 SGHLS, CDR2 HYDKME. V shed 4 bases, J shed 5 bases, and the junction held 5 bases outside the gene matches. CDR3: CASSPGTGGNERLFF. The DNA read from the CDR3 is TGTGCCAGCTCGCCCGGGACAGGGGGGAACGAAAGATTATTT. Filled out from reference TRBV12-2 and TRBJ1-4, the complete variable domain reads NSGVVQSPRYIIKGKGERSILKCIPISGHLSVAWYQQTQGQELKFFIQHYDKMERDKGNLPSRFSVQQFDDYHSEMNMSALELEDSAVYFCASSPGTGGNERLFFGHGTKLSVL.

As regards this clone: Germline and genes here are mouse. The CDR3 extends 1 residue past the end of the read, so its final part is completed from the germline J gene. The V gene is TRBV3, the J gene TRBJ2-4; D may be TRBD1 (6 bases). This CDR3 contains 15 residues. V was trimmed by 0 bases and J by 0 bases, leaving 7 bases between them. Germline V gene lookup returns CDR1 SNHLY and CDR2 FYNGKV (reference sequence). The CDR3 bases that were read are TGTGCCAGCAGCTTAGCAGGGGGAAGTCAAAACACCTTGTAC. Translating it yields CASSLAGGSQNTLY. The whole CDR3 region reads CASSLAGGSQNTLYF.

In its sample, this clone was seen a few times. Germline and genes: mouse. The CDR3 loop reads CTCSADRGSYNSPLYF. The CDR3 bases that were read are TGCACCTGCAGTGCAGATAGGGGTTCCTATAATTCGCCCCTCTAC. The gene calls are TRBV1 and TRBJ1-6; the D gene is possibly TRBD1 (5 bases). The read terminates 1 residue before the CDR3 end, so the remaining end is supplied by the germline J gene. TRBJ1-6 has ORF status, its function being uncertain. V lost 0 bases and J lost 0, with 6 bases in between. The CDR3 sequence is 16 residues long. CDR1 is NSQYPW and CDR2 is LRSPGD in the germline V gene (reference sequence).

As concerns this clone: Gene names refer to mouse genes. The read halts 1 residue ahead of the CDR3 end, with the missing end drawn from the germline J gene. V is TRBV21 and J is TRBJ2-3; a possible D gene is TRBD1 (5 bases). TRBV21 is an open reading frame, and its role is uncertain. This CDR3 contains 13 residues. V dropped 2 bases and J dropped 3 bases, with 6 bases sitting between them. The CDR3 sequence: CASSQGQAETLYF. The CDR3 bases that were read are TGTGCTAGCAGTCAAGGACAAGCAGAAACGCTGTAT.

A word on this clone: Germline and genes here are mouse. The CDR3 end is not reached by the read, which stops 1 residue before it; the germline J gene fills it in. The chain has TRBV23 and TRBJ2-4; the table's D call, TRBD2, has no DNA check behind it. Germline CDR1 reads KGHTA; CDR2 reads FQNQQP. CDR3 length equals 15 residues. The CDR3 here is CSSSQTGGSQNTLYF. CDR3 DNA, as far as it was read: TGCTCCAGCAGTCAAACTGGGGGTAGTCAAAACACCTTGTAC.

Comment on this clone: Gene names are mouse gene names. Coverage ceases 1 residue before the CDR3 finishes, and the germline J gene fills in the end. The chain carries TRBV26 and TRBJ2-1; unclear D gene. The CDR3 loop spans 13 amino acids. The V and J ends lost 6 bases and 1 base respectively, with 7 bases between them. From germline, CDR1 is KGHPV and CDR2 FQNQEV (reference sequence). The CDR3 spells CASSPDNYAEQFF. The CDR3 bases that were read are TGTGCCAGCAGCCCGGACAACTATGCTGAGCAGTTC.

Comment on this clone: Germline and genes: mouse. The CDR3 bases that were read are TGTGCCAGCAGCCGGGGACTGGGAGCCTATGAACAGTAC. Protein: CASSRGLGAYEQY. The whole CDR3 is CASSRGLGAYEQYF. The V call is TRBV15, the J call TRBJ2-7; TRBD2 agrees at 9 bases. The read halts 1 residue ahead of the CDR3 end, with the missing end drawn from the germline J gene. The V segment lost 6 bases and the J segment 2 bases; nucleotides outside the gene matches: 5. This CDR3 comprises 14 residues. Germline V gene data show CDR1 as SGHND and CDR2 as FRSKSL.

Concerning this clone itself: Gene names denote mouse genes. The sequenced fragment ends 1 residue before the CDR3 boundary, so the rest is inferred from the germline J gene. The J gene is TRBJ2-1, the V gene TRBV26; 9 nucleotides match TRBD1. V trimming: 6 bases; J trimming: 6 bases; junction bases outside the gene matches: 3. The germline V gene encodes CDR1 KGHPV and CDR2 FQNQEV (reference sequence). CDR3 length: 13 amino acids. The CDR3 spells CASRRQGGAEQFF. The covered CDR3 bases are TGTGCCAGCAGACGACAGGGGGGTGCTGAGCAGTTC. Using reference TRBV26 and TRBJ2-1 for the parts outside the CDR3, the full variable domain is NSKVIQTPRYLVKGQGQKAKMRCIPEKGHPVVFWYQQNKNNEFKFLINFQNQEVLQQIDMTEKRFSAECPSNSPCSLEIQSSEAGDSALYLCASRRQGGAEQFFGPGTRLTVL.

About this clone: Genes here carry mouse names. The DNA ends 1 residue before the CDR3 does, and the rest of the CDR3 is filled in from the germline J gene. The chain has TRBV3 and TRBJ2-2; 7 nucleotides align to TRBD1. Germline CDR1 and CDR2: SNHLY and FYNGKV (reference sequence). The V and J ends lost 1 base and 4 bases, in that order; junction bases with no gene match: 3. The CDR3 has 15 residues. Partial CDR3 DNA: TGTGCCAGCAGCTTAGGACAGGGAGGCACCGGGCAGCTCTAC. Protein product: CASSLGQGGTGQLY. The full CDR3 protein is CASSLGQGGTGQLYF.

This clone showed up just a few times. All gene names here are mouse names. The sequenced fragment ends 1 residue before the CDR3 boundary, so the rest is inferred from the germline J gene. V gene TRBV26 combines with J gene TRBJ2-4; D perhaps matches TRBD1 (5 bases). V shed 4 bases and J shed 2 bases, with 7 bases lying between them. Germline CDR1 is KGHPV and CDR2 is FQNQEV (reference sequence). The CDR3 covers 13 residues. The CDR3 bases that were read are TGTGCCAGCAGTCGAGGGGTTCAAAACACCTTGTAC. It codes for CASSRGVQNTLY. The entire CDR3 protein is CASSRGVQNTLYF.

This clone was counted a few times. Any gene name here is a mouse gene name. Sequencing ends 1 residue short of the CDR3 end; the germline J gene provides the rest. The J gene is TRBJ1-5, the V gene TRBV26, with D tentatively TRBD1 (6 bases). The V end lost 4 bases, the J end lost 4 bases, and 11 bases lay between the germline ends. CDR1 is KGHPV and CDR2 is FQNQEV in the germline V gene (reference sequence). The CDR3 covers 14 residues. The CDR3 is CASSPGHQNQAPLF. Partial CDR3 DNA: TGTGCCAGCAGTCCGGGACACCAGAACCAGGCTCCGCTT.

This clone was seen more than once but under ten times. The gene names given are mouse names. The CDR3 protein is CASRRQGNSDYTF. CDR3 DNA (partial): TGTGCCAGCAGGAGACAGGGGAACTCCGACTACACC. The V call is TRBV26, the J call TRBJ1-2; 8 bases agree with TRBD1. The read gets to within 1 residue of the CDR3 end, and the germline J gene fills in the rest. The germline gives CDR1 KGHPV, CDR2 FQNQEV (reference sequence). The CDR3 totals 13 residues. The V segment lost 6 bases and the J segment 2 bases; nucleotides outside the gene matches: 2.

On this clone itself: Each gene name is a mouse one. The CDR3 end is not reached by the read, which stops 1 residue before it; the germline J gene fills it in. The chain couples TRBV26 to TRBJ2-7, with D maybe TRBD1 (5 bases). The CDR3 has 12 residues. The V end lost 6 bases, the J end lost 4 bases, and 10 bases lay between the germline ends. Germline V CDR1 and CDR2: KGHPV, FQNQEV (reference sequence). The covered CDR3 bases are TGTGCCAGCAGCGTCGACAGATATGAACAGTAC. Translation gives CASSVDRYEQY. In full, the CDR3 is CASSVDRYEQYF.

In regard to this clone: Genes and germline are mouse. The read comes to an end 1 residue before the CDR3 does, leaving the germline J gene to fill in the end. The chain employs TRBV3 and TRBJ1-2; TRBD1 aligns across 11 bases. Germline V lookup: CDR1 SNHLY, CDR2 FYNGKV (reference sequence). The CDR3 extends over 15 amino acids. Trimming removed 1 base from V and 3 bases from J; junction bases left unmatched: 1. The CDR3 spells CASSLGTGGDSDYTF. CDR3 DNA, as far as it was read: TGTGCCAGCAGCTTAGGGACAGGGGGCGACTCCGACTACACC.

Points on this clone: Germline and genes here are mouse. The CDR3 spells CASTRDRGLEQYF. CDR3 DNA (partial): TGTGCCAGCACCCGGGACAGGGGGCTTGAACAGTAC. The chain employs TRBV13-3 and TRBJ2-7; 12 bases line up with TRBD1. The CDR3 end falls 1 residue outside the read, so it is completed with the germline J gene. Germline V gene sequence: CDR1 NNHDY, CDR2 SYVADS. The CDR3 is 13 residues long. V trimming: 6 bases; J trimming: 6 bases; junction bases outside the gene matches: 4.

As concerns this clone: These gene names are mouse names. Read sequence stops 1 residue before the CDR3 end, and the germline J gene provides the missing end. The rearrangement uses TRBV3 and TRBJ1-2; 7 nucleotides agree with TRBD1. Germline assignment: CDR1 SNHLY and CDR2 FYNGKV (reference sequence). Trimming cost V 5 bases and J 4 bases; bases outside gene matches: 4. CDR3 length: 13 residues. CDR3 bases read: TGTGCCAGCAGCCCGGACAGGACCTCCGACTACACC. Its translation is CASSPDRTSDYT. The CDR3 in full is CASSPDRTSDYTF.

About this clone itself: Gene names are the mouse ones. The sequence runs out 1 residue before the end of the CDR3; the remainder is reconstructed from the germline J gene. This chain joins TRBV13-2 and TRBJ2-5; D possibly corresponds to TRBD2 (7 bases). This CDR3 has 14 residues. The germline V gene encodes CDR1 NNHNN and CDR2 SYGAGS (reference sequence). Trimming removed 1 base from V and 4 bases from J, with 10 bases in between. CDR3 DNA (partial): TGTGCCAGCGGTGATCTGGGGGCCAAAGACACCCAGTAC. Translated, it gives CASGDLGAKDTQY. The whole CDR3 region reads CASGDLGAKDTQYF.